The clone carrying this T cell receptor beta chain has at least ten counts. MiXCR was run by TCRdb on the 5' RACE reads, yielding one entry per CDR3 protein. The table has 150,000 to 200,000 distinct CDR3 sequences, under 20% seen once. This entry is derived from a study of T-cell memory formation after mild COVID-19. V lost 2 bases and J 3 bases, leaving 2 bases between the germline ends. There are 11 residues in the CDR3. The germline gives CDR1 MGHDK, CDR2 SYGVNS. The clonotype comes from an adult woman who had mild COVID-19 (a few samples of this study predate the infection). Cell type and time point are not known. The source material was PBMCs or a T cell subset sorted from them (not recorded which). The rearrangement uses TRBV25-1 and TRBJ2-7, with D hard to call. As DNA, the CDR3 is TGTGCCAGCAGTGAAGGCTACGAGCAGTACTTC. Protein: CASSEGYEQYF.